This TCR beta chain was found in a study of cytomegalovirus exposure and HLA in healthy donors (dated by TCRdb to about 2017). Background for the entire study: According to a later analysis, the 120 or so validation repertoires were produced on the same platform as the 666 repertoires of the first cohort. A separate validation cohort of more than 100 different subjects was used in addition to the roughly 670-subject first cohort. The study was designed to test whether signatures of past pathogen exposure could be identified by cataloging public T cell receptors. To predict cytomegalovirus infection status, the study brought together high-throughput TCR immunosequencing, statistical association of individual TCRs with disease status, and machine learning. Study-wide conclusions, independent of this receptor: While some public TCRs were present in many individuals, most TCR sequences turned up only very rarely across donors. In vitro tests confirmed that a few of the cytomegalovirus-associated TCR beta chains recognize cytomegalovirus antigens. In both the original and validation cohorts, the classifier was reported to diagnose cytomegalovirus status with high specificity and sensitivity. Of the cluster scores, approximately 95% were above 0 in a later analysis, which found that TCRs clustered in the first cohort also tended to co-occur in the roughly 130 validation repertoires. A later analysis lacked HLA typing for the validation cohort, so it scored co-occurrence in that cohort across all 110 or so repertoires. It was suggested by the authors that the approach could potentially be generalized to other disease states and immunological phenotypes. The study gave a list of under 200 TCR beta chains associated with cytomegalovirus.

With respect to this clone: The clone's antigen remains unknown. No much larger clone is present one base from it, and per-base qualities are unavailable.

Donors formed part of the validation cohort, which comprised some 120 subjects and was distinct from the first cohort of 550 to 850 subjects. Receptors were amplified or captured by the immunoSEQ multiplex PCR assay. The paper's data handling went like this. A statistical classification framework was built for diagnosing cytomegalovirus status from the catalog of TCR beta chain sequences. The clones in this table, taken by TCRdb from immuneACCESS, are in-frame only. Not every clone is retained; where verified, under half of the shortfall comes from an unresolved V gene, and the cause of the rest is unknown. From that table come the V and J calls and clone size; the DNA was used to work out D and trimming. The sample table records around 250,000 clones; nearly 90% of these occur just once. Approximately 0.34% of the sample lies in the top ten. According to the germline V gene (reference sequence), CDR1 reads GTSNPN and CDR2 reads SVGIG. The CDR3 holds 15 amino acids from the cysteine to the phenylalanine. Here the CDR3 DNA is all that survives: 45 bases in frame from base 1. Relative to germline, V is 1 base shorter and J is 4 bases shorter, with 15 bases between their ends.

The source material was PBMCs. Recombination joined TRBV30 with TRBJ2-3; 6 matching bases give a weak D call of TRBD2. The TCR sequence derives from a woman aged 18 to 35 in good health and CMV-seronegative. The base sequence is TGTGCCTGGAGTGCCGGGACTCCCTCTTCAGATACGCAGTATTTT. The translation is CAWSAGTPSSDTQYF.